The clone carrying this T cell receptor beta chain was detected only once. Sample time point: cycle 4 day 1 (C4D1), after 6 weeks of nivolumab. Relapses following autologous stem cell transplantation were seen in all patients, with brentuximab vedotin exposure varying. These data come from a study of PD-1 blockade in classical Hodgkin lymphoma. The data were produced by immunoSEQ multiplex PCR, yet TCRdb's version contains in-frame clones alone and is incomplete. This sample has about 20,000 clones, with around two thirds found just once. The TCR comes from a human donor with classical Hodgkin lymphoma. The source was peripheral blood mononuclear cells (PBMCs), collected before the fourth cycle of nivolumab.

The CDR3, as DNA: TGCGCCAGCAGCTTGGTCCAAACCTGGGGGTCAGAGACCCAGTACTTC. It is translated as CASSLVQTWGSETQYF. This chain connects TRBV5-1 to TRBJ2-5; D may correspond to TRBD1 or TRBD2 (5 bases each). Germline V CDR1 and CDR2: SGHRS, YFSETQ. V dropped 0 bases and J dropped 4 bases, with 16 bases sitting between them. This CDR3 spans 16 amino acids.